Each of the 20 T cell receptor beta chains below was sequenced from the same sample in a study of regulatory T cells in long-lasting Graves disease. Time point specified: newly diagnosed GD, antithyroid drugs for less than 3 months. Scientists built the TCR library using RNA that was extracted from PBMCs. Construction of TCR beta libraries relied on iRepertoire HTBI primers and on Arm-PCR targeting CDR3 regions. TCRdb analysed the multiplex PCR reads with MiXCR anew, one entry per CDR3 protein. The sample carries 450,000 to 650,000 distinct CDR3 sequences, roughly a sixth recorded once. The same data also contributed to another study, on T cells in Graves' hyperthyroidism and ophthalmopathy.

This sample comprised peripheral blood mononuclear cells (PBMCs), obtained at new diagnosis, from a patient treated with antithyroid drugs. These receptors all stem from a woman between 40 and 65 years old with Graves disease.

This clonotype was counted a few times. The chain is built from TRBV6-2 or TRBV6-3 and TRBJ2-7; unclear D gene. The CDR3 sequence is 13 residues long. With 2 bases removed from V and 3 bases from J, the gap between germline ends came to 8 bases. Germline-derived CDR1 and CDR2 are MNHEY and SVGEGT. In nucleotides, the CDR3 is TGTGCCAGCAGTTACATAAGGGACTACGAGCAGTACTTC. Amino acids: CASSYIRDYEQYF.

This clonotype was detected many times. This chain joins TRBV18 and TRBJ2-3; 7 nucleotides line up with TRBD1. The germline V gene encodes CDR1 KGHSH and CDR2 LQKENI. With V trimmed by 2 bases and J by 2 bases, 7 bases remained unmatched. The CDR3 extends over 16 amino acids. DNA of the CDR3: TGTGCCAGCTCACCAGTTGAAGGGACAGACACAGATACGCAGTATTTT. Translated, it gives CASSPVEGTDTDTQYF.

The chain has TRBV5-1 and TRBJ2-1; 10 nucleotides match TRBD2. The CDR3 extends over 15 amino acids. The germline V gene encodes CDR1 SGHRS and CDR2 YFSETQ. V lost 4 bases to trimming and J lost 3 bases; unmatched junction nucleotides: 4. This CDR3 reads CASSPGLAIYNEQFF. The CDR3 nucleotides are TGCGCCAGCAGCCCGGGACTAGCGATCTACAATGAGCAGTTCTTC.

The sample holds many counts of this clonotype. The V call is TRBV7-8, the J call TRBJ2-5; maybe TRBD2 (5 bases). Germline V gene data show CDR1 as SGHVS and CDR2 as FQNEAQ. V lost 1 base to trimming and J lost 0 bases, with 18 bases between them. The CDR3 runs 18 residues. CDR3: CASSLVRFVTGYQETQYF. The CDR3 DNA reads TGTGCCAGCAGCTTAGTCCGTTTCGTGACGGGGTACCAAGAGACCCAGTACTTC.

The chain uses TRBV2 and TRBJ2-5; 10 bases fit TRBD1. The germline V gene has CDR1 SNHLY and CDR2 FYNNEI. J lost 2 bases, V lost 5 bases, and 8 bases had no gene match. CDR3 length: 16 amino acids. The CDR3 here is CASSLIGTGVQETQYF. CDR3 nucleotides: TGTGCCAGCAGTCTTATAGGGACAGGGGTGCAAGAGACCCAGTACTTC.

As regards this clonotype: It may be a read error: a sequence one base away is much more abundant. The rearrangement uses TRBV2 and TRBJ2-5, with D unresolved. The CDR3 covers 13 residues. CDR1 is SNHLY and CDR2 is FYNNEI in the germline V gene. Between the trimmed V and J ends, which lost 6 bases and 4 bases, there was a span of 12 bases. The CDR3 here is CASRRDAGETQYF. The CDR3 region has the DNA TGTGCCAGCAGACGTGACGCTGGAGAGACCCAGTACTTC.

This clonotype appeared many times. This sequence joins TRBV2 and TRBJ1-2; no definite D call. The V end lost 6 bases, the J end lost 4 bases, and 9 bases lay between the germline ends. The CDR3 is made up of 12 amino acids. Germline V gene data show CDR1 as SNHLY and CDR2 as FYNNEI. The CDR3: CASSELAYGYTF. Here the CDR3 DNA reads TGTGCCAGCAGCGAGTTGGCCTATGGCTACACCTTC.

The V gene is TRBV2, the J gene TRBJ2-7, with D perhaps TRBD2 (6 bases). Germline assignment: CDR1 SNHLY and CDR2 FYNNEI. V lost 5 bases, J lost 2 bases, and 16 bases lay in between. The CDR3 consists of 15 residues. The CDR3 loop reads CASSLGRGFPYEQYF. Written as DNA, the CDR3 is TGTGCCAGCAGTTTAGGACGGGGGTTTCCCTACGAGCAGTACTTC.

The chain carries TRBV11-2 and TRBJ2-1; D may be TRBD2 (6 bases). The CDR3 length is 16 residues. V dropped 7 bases and J dropped 5 bases, with 21 bases sitting between them. In germline, CDR1 is SGHAT, CDR2 FQNNGV. CDR3 in DNA: TGTGCCAGCAACGTCGAACCGGGACTCAGAAACAATGAGCAGTTCTTC. It specifies CASNVEPGLRNNEQFF.

This chain uses TRBV2 with TRBJ2-6; TRBD1 aligns across 9 bases. There are 18 residues in the CDR3. V was clipped by 9 bases and J by 2 bases; unmatched bases: 14. The germline V gene has CDR1 SNHLY and CDR2 FYNNEI. The CDR3 bases are TGTGCCAGGACTAGACAGGGGGAGGCGCCCACTGGGGCCAACGTCCTGACTTTC. As protein: CARTRQGEAPTGANVLTF.

The chain is built from TRBV6-1 and TRBJ2-2; no clear D. V was pared by 6 bases and J by 6 bases, with 8 bases between. Germline assignment: CDR1 MNHNS and CDR2 SASEGT. The CDR3 runs 12 residues. For the CDR3, the DNA is TGTGCCAGCAGATCCACCGCCGGGGAGCTGTTTTTT. Amino acids: CASRSTAGELFF.

The rearrangement links TRBV20-1 to TRBJ2-2, with D possibly being TRBD2 (6 bases). The CDR3 runs to 13 residues. The V end lost 7 bases, the J end lost 4 bases, and 13 bases lay between the germline ends. In germline, CDR1 is DFQATT, CDR2 SNEGSKA (reference sequence). CDR3 amino acids: CSGVGTSTGELFF. The CDR3 DNA reads as TGCAGTGGAGTCGGGACTTCCACCGGGGAGCTGTTTTTT.

The CDR3 loop reads CSARDPTKTSGVQETQYF. The CDR3 coding sequence is TGCAGTGCTAGAGATCCCACAAAGACTAGCGGGGTCCAAGAGACCCAGTACTTC. V and J are TRBV20-1 and TRBJ2-5, with 11 bases identical to TRBD2. Trimming took 0 bases from V and 1 from J; bases not matched to a gene: 10. The CDR3 contains 18 residues. Germline CDR1 is DFQATT and CDR2 is SNEGSKA (reference sequence).

There are many counts of this clonotype. The chain's CDR3 is CASSLQGRIRHEQYF. Here the CDR3 DNA reads TGTGCCAGCAGCTTACAGGGGCGAATTCGCCACGAGCAGTACTTC. The J gene is TRBJ2-7, the V gene TRBV11-3; D may be TRBD1 (6 bases). CDR1 is SGHNT and CDR2 is YENEEA in the germline V gene. The CDR3 has 15 amino acids. Trimming cost V 2 bases and J 5 bases, with 16 bases left between them.

This clonotype was recorded at least ten times. The V gene is TRBV15, the J gene TRBJ2-3, with 10 bases that match TRBD1. The CDR3 length is 15 residues. Germline V CDR1 and CDR2: LNHNV, YYDKDF (reference sequence). The ends lost 9 bases at V and 6 bases at J; junction bases unmatched: 12. As DNA, the CDR3 is TGTGCCACGGAGGGGACAGGGGATGTGTGGGATACGCAGTATTTT. It specifies CATEGTGDVWDTQYF.

This clonotype has ten or more counts. This chain uses TRBV12-3 or TRBV12-4 with TRBJ2-1; 13 bases map to TRBD2. Trimming cost V 5 bases and J 4 bases; bases outside gene matches: 2. CDR3 size: 15 residues. CDR3 nucleotides: TGTGCCAGCAGTCGACTAGCGGGGGGTTACAATGAGCAGTTCTTC. Its protein product is CASSRLAGGYNEQFF.

This clonotype came up many times. This sequence joins TRBV15 and TRBJ1-3; D uncertain. V lost 3 bases to trimming and J lost 0 bases, with 6 bases between them. The germline V gene encodes CDR1 LNHNV and CDR2 YYDKDF (reference sequence). The CDR3 extends over 14 amino acids. The CDR3 spells CATSRKSSGNTIYF. The DNA for the CDR3 is TGTGCCACCAGCAGGAAGAGCTCTGGAAACACCATATATTTT.

This chain's CDR3 is CSGIPPGQETQYF. DNA for the CDR3: TGCAGTGGTATCCCCCCCGGGCAAGAGACCCAGTACTTC. The V and J genes are TRBV20-1 and TRBJ2-5; D ambiguous. This CDR3 spans 13 amino acids. The germline V gene has CDR1 DFQATT and CDR2 SNEGSKA (reference sequence). Trimming stripped 7 bases from V and 2 bases from J, with 14 bases between.

This clonotype was picked up many times. V and J are TRBV20-1 and TRBJ2-1; the match to TRBD1 covers 12 bases. There are 13 residues in the CDR3. Trimming removed 6 bases from V and 8 bases from J; junction bases left unmatched: 5. Germline V lookup: CDR1 DFQATT, CDR2 SNEGSKA (reference sequence). CDR3 loop: CSAAGTGGYEQFF. The CDR3 region has the DNA TGCAGTGCCGCCGGGACAGGGGGCTATGAGCAGTTCTTC.

This clonotype was found many times. The chain links TRBV3-1 to TRBJ2-3; D ambiguous. V shed 1 base and J shed 13 bases, with 9 bases lying between them. CDR1 LGHDT and CDR2 YNNKEL come from the germline V gene (reference sequence). The CDR3 has 11 amino acids. The CDR3 reads CASSQGTLEYF. CDR3 DNA sequence: TGTGCCAGCAGCCAAGGTACCCTGGAGTATTTT.